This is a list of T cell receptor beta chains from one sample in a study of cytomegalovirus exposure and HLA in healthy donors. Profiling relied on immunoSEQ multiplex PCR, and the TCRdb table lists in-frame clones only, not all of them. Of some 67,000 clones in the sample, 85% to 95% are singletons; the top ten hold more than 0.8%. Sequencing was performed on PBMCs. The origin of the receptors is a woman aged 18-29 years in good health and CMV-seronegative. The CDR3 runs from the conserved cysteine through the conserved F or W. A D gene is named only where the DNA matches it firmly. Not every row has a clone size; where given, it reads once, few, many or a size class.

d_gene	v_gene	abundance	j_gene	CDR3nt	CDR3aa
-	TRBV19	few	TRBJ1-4	TGTGCCAGTAGTCTCGGACTATCCACTGAAAAACTGTTTTTT	CASSLGLSTEKLFF
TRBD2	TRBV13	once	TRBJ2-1	TGTGCCAGCACCAGGACTAGCGGGGGTTCCCGACCCTCCTACAATGAGCAGTTCTTC	CASTRTSGGSRPSYNEQFF
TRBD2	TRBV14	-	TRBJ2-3	TGTGCCAGCAGCCGCTTTTCCGGGACTAGCGGGAGTAATACGCAGTATTTT	CASSRFSGTSGSNTQYF
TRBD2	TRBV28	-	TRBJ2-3	TGTGCCAGCATCTCGGGACTAGCGGGGAGGATTGGCACAGATACGCAGTATTTT	CASISGLAGRIGTDTQYF
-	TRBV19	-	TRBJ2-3	TGTGCCAGTAGTATAAACCCGACCGGGGCAGATACGCAGTATTTT	CASSINPTGADTQYF
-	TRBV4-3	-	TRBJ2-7	TGCGCCAGCAGCCAAGAAGTCGCGCGGCAGCAGTACTTC	CASSQEVARQQYF
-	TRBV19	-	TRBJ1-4	TGTGCCAGTGCCCCGGGGGAACTAAGTGAAAAACTGTTTTTT	CASAPGELSEKLFF
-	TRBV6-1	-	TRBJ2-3	TGTGCCAGCAGACGGGGGTCCACAGATACGCAGTATTTT	CASRRGSTDTQYF
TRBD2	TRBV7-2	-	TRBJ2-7	TGTGCCAGCAGTTTATGGGGGGGATGGGAGCAGTACTTC	CASSLWGGWEQYF
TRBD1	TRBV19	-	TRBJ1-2	TGTGCCAGTAGTATAGATCTCGGGACAGAGTATGGCTACACCTTC	CASSIDLGTEYGYTF
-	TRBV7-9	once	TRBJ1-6	TGTGCCAGCAGCTTAGCCCGGGACTCCTATAATTCACCCCTCCACTTT	CASSLARDSYNSPLHF
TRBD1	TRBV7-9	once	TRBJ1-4	TGTGCCAGCAGCTGGCAAGACAGGGGCGATGAAAAACTGTTTTTT	CASSWQDRGDEKLFF
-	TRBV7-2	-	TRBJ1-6	TGTGCCAGCAGACCAGACAGGAGCTCCTATAATTCACCCCTCCACTTT	CASRPDRSSYNSPLHF
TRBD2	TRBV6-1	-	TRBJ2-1	TGTGCCAGCAGTGGAGCGGGAGGGCCTCATGGTGAGCAGTTCTTC	CASSGAGGPHGEQFF
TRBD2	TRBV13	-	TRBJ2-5	TGTGCCAGCAGCTTAGCGGGAGGGGGTGTGGAGACCCAGTACTTC	CASSLAGGGVETQYF
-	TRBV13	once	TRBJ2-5	TGTGCCAGCAGCTCCTGGGGACACATAGGGGAGACCCAGTACTTC	CASSSWGHIGETQYF
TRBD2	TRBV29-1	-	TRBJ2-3	TGCAGCGTTTCCAGCGGGGGGTATGATACGCAGTATTTT	CSVSSGGYDTQYF
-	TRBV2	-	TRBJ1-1	TGTGCCAGCAGTGAAGGGAGGGGAAACACTGAAGCTTTCTTT	CASSEGRGNTEAFF
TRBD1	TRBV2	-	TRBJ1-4	TGTGCCAGCAGTCCGGGACAGGCAACTAATGAAAAACTGTTTTTT	CASSPGQATNEKLFF
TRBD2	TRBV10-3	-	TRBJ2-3	TGTGCCACCGGGAAACCTGCCCCACTAGCGGGAGGTGATACGCAGTATTTT	CATGKPAPLAGGDTQYF
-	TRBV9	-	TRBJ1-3	TGTGCCAGCAGTGCCTTAGGGGTTTTTGGAAACACCATATATTTT	CASSALGVFGNTIYF
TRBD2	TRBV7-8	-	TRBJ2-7	TGTGCCAGCAGCACCGGACTAGCCGGCTACGAGCAGTACTTC	CASSTGLAGYEQYF
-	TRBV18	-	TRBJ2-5	TGTGCCAGCTCTCAGGAAGAGACCCAGTACTTC	CASSQEETQYF
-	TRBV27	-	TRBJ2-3	TGTGCCAGCAGTTTAAACAGGGATGGTACGCAGTATTTT	CASSLNRDGTQYF
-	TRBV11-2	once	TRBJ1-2	TGTGCCAGCAGCTTAGATCATGGGGAGAAGAATGGCTACACCTTC	CASSLDHGEKNGYTF